Here is one T cell receptor beta chain with its context. Its target is unknown. Patients who had received treatment within the previous three months were excluded. This entry belongs to a study of resident and recirculating memory T cells in vitiligo. About the study: Samples were epidermis from two lesional and two nonlesional sites, plus PBMCs.

Overall study findings and caveats: TCR sequences were not conserved across biopsy sites or patients.

The table came from immunoSEQ multiplex PCR; TCRdb's copy has only in-frame clones and leaves some out. The sample has 40,000 to 50,000 clones; 80% to 95% are singletons. The specimen sequenced was blood. This sequence was found in a male donor with vitiligo.

CDR3 protein: CASSRAQGAGETQYF. The CDR3 region has the DNA TGTGCCAGCAGCCGAGCACAGGGGGCGGGGGAGACCCAGTACTTC. The chain couples TRBV7-3 to TRBJ2-5, with 9 bases aligning to TRBD1. After removal of 5 bases from V and 5 bases from J, the junction contained 9 bases not matched to a gene. The CDR3 sequence is 15 residues long. Germline loops: CDR1 SGHTA, CDR2 FQGTGA.